Listed here are 16 T cell receptor beta chains from one sample, sequenced in a study of blood T cell repertoires in COVID-19. Measured with immunoSEQ multiplex PCR; TCRdb has only the in-frame clones, and not every one. The profile covers almost 500,000 clones, with about 88% appearing a single time and roughly 8.5% taken by the ten largest. Material: PBMCs or T cells enriched from blood (not recorded which). Receptors were obtained from a woman aged 55-70 years who had recovered from COVID-19.

This chain links TRBV12-5 with TRBJ2-6; possible D gene TRBD2, 7 bases. V lost 0 bases and J 2 bases, leaving 11 bases between the germline ends. The CDR3 length is 17 residues. Germline V lookup: CDR1 LGHNT, CDR2 FRNRAP. The CDR3 region is CASGLVGGAAGANVLTF. Here the CDR3 DNA reads TGTGCTAGTGGTTTGGTAGGGGGGGCCGCTGGGGCCAACGTCCTGACTTTC.

This clone appeared a few times. The V and J genes are TRBV24-1 and TRBJ2-2; 7 bases fit TRBD1. Germline CDR1 is KGHDR and CDR2 is SFDVKD. CDR3 length: 15 residues. The trim removed 3 bases at V and 0 bases at J, leaving 0 bases unmatched. The CDR3 reads CATSDTGANTGELFF. CDR3 sequence (DNA): TGTGCCACCAGTGATACAGGGGCGAACACCGGGGAGCTGTTTTTT.

J is TRBJ1-5 and V is TRBV29-1; 7 bases align to TRBD1. After removal of 2 bases from V and 9 bases from J, the junction contained 4 bases not matched to a gene. This CDR3 spans 12 amino acids. The germline V gene encodes CDR1 SQVTM and CDR2 ANQGSEA. CDR3 in DNA: TGCAGCGTTGAAACAGGGGAAGGGCCCCAGCATTTT. It codes for CSVETGEGPQHF.

The chain joins TRBV28 to TRBJ1-6, with 7 bases fitting TRBD1. This CDR3 has 15 residues. The ends lost 6 bases at V and 7 bases at J; junction bases unmatched: 9. The germline V gene has CDR1 MDHEN and CDR2 SYDVKM. CDR3 amino acids: CASRDGTAENSPLHF. CDR3 DNA sequence: TGTGCCAGCAGGGACGGGACAGCGGAAAATTCACCCCTCCACTTT.

In its sample, this clone was seen once. The sample contains more than one DNA sequence encoding this CDR3. The chain uses TRBV6-5 and TRBJ1-1; D ambiguous. Germline loops: CDR1 MNHEY, CDR2 SVGAGI. CDR3 length: 14 residues. V shed 3 bases and J shed 4 bases, with 12 bases lying between them. CDR3 amino acids: CASSYSPGGTEAFF. CDR3 nucleotide sequence: TGTGCCAGCAGTTATAGCCCGGGAGGCACTGAAGCTTTCTTT.

The CDR3 sequence: CASSTRQGWGEQFF. In DNA form, the CDR3 reads TGTGCCAGTAGTACCCGACAGGGGTGGGGTGAGCAGTTCTTC. This rearrangement joins TRBV19 to TRBJ2-1; TRBD1 matches 8 bases. Germline V CDR1 and CDR2: LNHDA, SQIVND (reference sequence). The CDR3 has 14 residues. Trimming took 4 bases from V and 9 from J; bases not matched to a gene: 8.

This sequence joins TRBV27 and TRBJ1-1; possibly TRBD1 for D (6 bases). The germline gives CDR1 MNHEY, CDR2 SMNVEV (reference sequence). This CDR3 has 13 residues. V shed 5 bases and J shed 0 bases, with 7 bases lying between them. CDR3 sequence reads: CASSRQVNTEAFF. DNA for the CDR3: TGTGCCAGCAGTCGACAGGTGAACACTGAAGCTTTCTTT.

V gene TRBV9 combines with J gene TRBJ2-1; TRBD1 might be the D (6 bases). V dropped 1 base and J dropped 1 base, with 9 bases sitting between them. The CDR3 totals 15 residues. Germline CDR1 reads SGDLS; CDR2 reads YYNGEE. The CDR3 region is CASSVRGMSYNEQFF. The DNA of the CDR3 is TGTGCCAGCAGCGTAAGGGGGATGTCCTACAATGAGCAGTTCTTC.

There are a few counts of this clone. V usage is TRBV10-2 and J usage is TRBJ1-1, with D maybe TRBD1 (5 bases). V was shortened by 4 bases and J by 1 base, with 10 bases between the two germline ends. From germline, CDR1 is WSHSY and CDR2 SAAADI. CDR3 length equals 14 residues. CDR3 DNA: TGCGCCAGCAGTGTGTCAGGGAGGAACACTGAAGCTTTCTTT. This sequence encodes CASSVSGRNTEAFF.

The V and J genes are TRBV3-1 (or the pseudogene TRBV3-2) and TRBJ2-1, with TRBD1 as a possible D gene (6 bases). There are 15 residues in the CDR3. V gave up 3 bases and J gave up 0 bases, with 9 bases separating them. CDR1 is LGHDT, CDR2 YNNKEL, per germline (reference sequence). CDR3 loop: CASSQRGTSYNEQFF. The CDR3 DNA reads as TGTGCCAGCAGCCAGAGGGGGACCTCCTACAATGAGCAGTTCTTC.

The genes are TRBV30 and TRBJ2-4, with unresolved D. Germline CDR1 reads GTSNPN; CDR2 reads SVGIG (reference sequence). Between the trimmed V and J ends, which lost 0 bases and 2 bases, there was a span of 11 bases. The CDR3 extends over 15 amino acids. CDR3 amino acids: CAWSVQSVTKNIQYF. The CDR3 nucleotides are TGTGCCTGGAGTGTACAGTCCGTTACCAAAAACATTCAGTACTTC.

V is TRBV30 and J is TRBJ2-3; perhaps TRBD2 as D (5 bases). CDR3 length: 12 residues. Germline V gives CDR1 GTSNPN, CDR2 SVGIG (reference sequence). Trimming stripped 4 bases from V and 0 bases from J, with 5 bases between. As DNA, the CDR3 is TGTGCCTGGACGGGGAGCACAGATACGCAGTATTTT. Its translation is CAWTGSTDTQYF.

This clone was counted between two and nine times. The genes are TRBV9 and TRBJ2-7; D perhaps matches TRBD2 (6 bases). Per the germline V gene, CDR1 is SGDLS and CDR2 is YYNGEE. V shed 0 bases and J shed 5 bases, with 15 bases lying between them. This CDR3 has 15 residues. CDR3 in DNA: TGTGCCAGCAGCGTAGGTCCGGGGGTGAAGAACGAGCAGTACTTC. This gives the protein CASSVGPGVKNEQYF.

This sequence joins TRBV4-1 and TRBJ1-2; possibly TRBD1 for D (6 bases). CDR1 is MGHRA and CDR2 is YSYEKL in the germline V gene. CDR3 length equals 14 residues. Between the trimmed V and J ends, which lost 6 bases and 4 bases, there was a span of 15 bases. CDR3 in amino acids: CASSHPDRSYGYTF. In DNA, the CDR3 is TGCGCCAGCAGTCACCCGGACAGAAGCTATGGCTACACCTTC.

This chain links TRBV5-1 with TRBJ1-4, with D unclear. The CDR3 is 15 residues long. Deletions cut 1 base from V and 5 bases from J, with 12 bases between. Germline V gives CDR1 SGHRS, CDR2 YFSETQ. CDR3 protein: CASSLRSVLNEKLFF. The CDR3 region has the DNA TGCGCCAGCAGCTTGAGATCAGTGTTAAATGAAAAACTGTTTTTT.

The chain couples TRBV7-9 to TRBJ2-7; perhaps TRBD1 as D (6 bases). The CDR3 sequence is 15 residues long. Germline V gene lookup returns CDR1 SEHNR and CDR2 FQNEAQ (reference sequence). V gave up 2 bases and J gave up 3 bases, with 14 bases separating them. CDR3 loop: CASSLPPGQSYEQYF. CDR3 DNA sequence: TGTGCCAGCAGCTTACCACCCGGACAGAGCTACGAGCAGTACTTC.